These T cell receptor beta chains were read from a single sample in a study of blood T cell repertoires in COVID-19. Sequenced by immunoSEQ multiplex PCR; TCRdb stores in-frame clones only, minus some. The sample has under 250,000 clones, roughly 85% seen once. The sequencing input was peripheral blood. The receptors shown here come from a man aged 50 or older with COVID-19, enrolled during active disease. Each CDR3 is given with its conserved first and last residue. D genes are given only for firm matches. A clone size is listed for some rows: how often the clone was seen (once, few, many), or a class if it is expanded.

clone_size	j_call	d_call	v_call	cdr3_aa	cdr3_nt
-	TRBJ2-2	-	TRBV14	CASSQDMTAWTGELFF	TGTGCCAGCAGCCAAGATATGACAGCGTGGACCGGGGAGCTGTTTTTT
-	TRBJ2-1	TRBD2	TRBV4-2	CASSRIAGSSYNEQFF	TGTGCCAGCAGCCGCATAGCGGGGAGCTCCTACAATGAGCAGTTCTTC
-	TRBJ1-6	-	TRBV3-1/TRBV3-2	CASSQTVVSYNSPLHF	TGTGCCAGCAGCCAAACAGTAGTTTCCTATAATTCACCCCTCCACTTT
-	TRBJ2-5	-	TRBV29-1	CSVPRGSVETQYF	TGCAGCGTGCCCAGGGGAAGTGTGGAGACCCAGTACTTC
-	TRBJ1-1	TRBD1	TRBV4-1	CASSQVAGGRTEAFF	TGCGCCAGCAGCCAAGTAGCAGGGGGAAGGACTGAAGCTTTCTTT
-	TRBJ2-5	TRBD2	TRBV7-8	CASSLGVAGETQYF	TGTGCCAGCAGCTTAGGTGTAGCGGGGGAGACCCAGTACTTC
-	TRBJ1-6	TRBD1	TRBV10-2	CASSESGQGIPLHF	TGCGCCAGCAGTGAGTCGGGACAGGGGATCCCCCTCCACTTT
-	TRBJ2-7	TRBD1	TRBV5-5	CASSLVLGQGSYEQYF	TGTGCCAGCAGCTTGGTGCTGGGACAGGGTTCCTACGAGCAGTACTTC
-	TRBJ2-2	TRBD1	TRBV11-1	CASSFDRDTGELFF	TGTGCCAGCAGCTTCGACAGGGACACCGGGGAGCTGTTTTTT
-	TRBJ2-7	TRBD2	TRBV9	CASSPGGRHEQYF	TGTGCCAGCAGCCCGGGGGGACGCCACGAGCAGTACTTC
few	TRBJ2-2	TRBD2	TRBV5-4	CASSPEWASGGLKNTGELFF	TGTGCCAGCAGCCCGGAATGGGCTAGCGGGGGCCTTAAGAACACCGGGGAGCTGTTTTTT
-	TRBJ2-3	-	TRBV3-1/TRBV3-2	CASSRSRTSTDTQYF	TGTGCCAGCAGCCGTAGCCGAACTAGCACAGATACGCAGTATTTT
-	TRBJ1-6	-	TRBV25-1	CASSENSLYNSPLHF	TGTGCCAGCAGTGAAAACAGTCTCTATAATTCACCCCTCCACTTT
-	TRBJ2-5	-	TRBV6-5	CASSYGRGPETQYF	TGTGCCAGCAGTTACGGCAGGGGACCGGAGACCCAGTACTTC
once	TRBJ2-2	TRBD2	TRBV10-3	CAIGLAGFGELFF	TGTGCCATCGGGCTAGCGGGGTTCGGGGAGCTGTTTTTT
-	TRBJ2-4	TRBD1	TRBV6-1	CASSEVDRGPKNIQYF	TGTGCCAGCAGTGAAGTGGACAGGGGGCCGAAAAACATTCAGTACTTC
once	TRBJ2-2	-	TRBV29-1	CSVDSKTNTGELFF	TGCAGCGTTGATAGCAAGACGAACACCGGGGAGCTGTTTTTT
-	TRBJ1-3	TRBD1	TRBV9	CASSSGQGGNTIYF	TGTGCCAGCAGCTCAGGACAGGGTGGAAACACCATATATTTT
-	TRBJ2-7	TRBD2	TRBV2	CASSDIAGYLSYEQYF	TGTGCCAGCAGTGATATAGCGGGGTACCTCTCCTACGAGCAGTACTTC
-	TRBJ1-1	-	TRBV27	CASSLGSGTEAFF	TGTGCCAGCAGTCTAGGGTCGGGGACTGAAGCTTTCTTT
once	TRBJ1-1	-	TRBV6-5	CASSYTTRVFTEAFF	TGTGCCAGCAGTTACACGACGAGGGTTTTCACTGAAGCTTTCTTT
-	TRBJ2-1	TRBD2	TRBV10-3	CAIRGSGGGLSSYNEQFF	TGTGCCATCAGGGGAAGCGGGGGGGGTTTAAGCTCCTACAATGAGCAGTTCTTC
-	TRBJ2-7	-	TRBV6-1	CASSESPRYEQYF	TGTGCCAGCAGTGAATCCCCCCGCTACGAGCAGTACTTC
-	TRBJ1-2	TRBD1	TRBV7-3	CASSIIAGQGLENYGYTF	TGTGCCAGCAGCATCATCGCCGGACAGGGTCTTGAGAACTATGGCTACACCTTC
-	TRBJ2-5	TRBD2	TRBV3-1/TRBV3-2	CASSQDRTSGGQETQYF	TGTGCCAGCAGCCAAGATAGGACTAGCGGGGGACAAGAGACCCAGTACTTC
-	TRBJ1-2	TRBD1	TRBV28	CASRTTGILYGYTF	TGTGCCAGCAGGACGACAGGGATCCTCTATGGCTACACCTTC
-	TRBJ1-5	TRBD1	TRBV9	CASGQGGLQPQHF	TGTGCCAGCGGACAGGGCGGGCTTCAGCCCCAGCATTTT
few	TRBJ2-7	-	TRBV9	CASSVAGSRDEQYF	TGTGCCAGCAGCGTAGCCGGCTCCCGGGACGAGCAGTACTTC
-	TRBJ2-1	TRBD1	TRBV24-1	CATSDIQGATNEQFF	TGTGCCACCAGTGATATCCAGGGGGCCACCAATGAGCAGTTCTTC
-	TRBJ2-1	-	TRBV11-3	CASSLNRDNEQFF	TGTGCCAGCAGCTTAAACAGGGACAATGAGCAGTTCTTC
-	TRBJ2-1	-	TRBV3-1/TRBV3-2	CASSQFGADEQFF	TGTGCCAGCAGCCAATTTGGGGCCGATGAGCAGTTCTTC
-	TRBJ1-2	-	TRBV3-1/TRBV3-2	CASSHRTVTDGYTF	TGTGCCAGCAGTCATAGGACAGTTACCGATGGCTACACCTTC
once	TRBJ1-5	-	TRBV9	CASSVGGSNQPQHF	TGTGCCAGCAGCGTAGGCGGGAGCAATCAGCCCCAGCATTTT
-	TRBJ2-7	-	TRBV5-1	CASKGDTYEQYF	TGCGCCAGCAAGGGGGATACCTACGAGCAGTACTTC
-	TRBJ1-5	-	TRBV28	CASSYKLLDQPQHF	TGTGCCAGCAGTTATAAACTGCTTGATCAGCCCCAGCATTTT